The present entry profiles one TCR beta chain with its context. These data originate in a study of blood T cell repertoires in COVID-19. Study background: Samples of COVID-19 (acute and convalescent) were obtained from the United States, Italy and Spain. In each case, the material was cDNA or gDNA derived from T cells, B-cell-depleted T cells, or PBMCs.

Original methodology: Quantification of nucleated cells was approximated via reference gene primer amplification. The table came from immunoSEQ multiplex PCR; TCRdb's copy has only in-frame clones and leaves some out. V, J and clone size reflect that table, while D and trimming were determined from the DNA. This table has 150,000 or so clones, 70% to 90% appearing once. Germline values: CDR1 LNHDA, CDR2 SQIVND (reference sequence). J lost 1 base, V lost 7 bases, and 4 bases had no gene match. This CDR3 contains 14 residues. The sequence derives from a woman aged 70-85 years with acute or convalescent COVID-19. This chain joins TRBV19 and TRBJ2-3, with 8 bases aligning to TRBD1. The source material was peripheral blood. The CDR3 here is CASTTGQGTDTQYF. Written as DNA, the CDR3 is TGTGCCAGTACAACGGGACAGGGCACAGATACGCAGTATTTT.